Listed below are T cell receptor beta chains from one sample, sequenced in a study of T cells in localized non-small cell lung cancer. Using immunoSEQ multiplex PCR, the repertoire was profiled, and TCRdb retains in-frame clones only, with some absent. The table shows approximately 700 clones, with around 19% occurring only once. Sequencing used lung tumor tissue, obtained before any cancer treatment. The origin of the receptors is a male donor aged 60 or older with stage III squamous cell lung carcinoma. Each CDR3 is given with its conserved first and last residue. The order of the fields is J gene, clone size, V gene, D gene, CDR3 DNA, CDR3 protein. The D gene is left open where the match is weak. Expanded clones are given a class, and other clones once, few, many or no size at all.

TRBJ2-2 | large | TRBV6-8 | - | TGTGCCAGCACTATTAGCAACACCGGGGAGCTGTTTTTT | CASTISNTGELFF
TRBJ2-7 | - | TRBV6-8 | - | TGTGCCAGCGGCCGAGAGGCGGGGAGCTCCTACGAGCAGTACTTC | CASGREAGSSYEQYF
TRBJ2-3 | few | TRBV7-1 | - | TGTGCCAGCAGCCCTCAGGAGGGACCACACACAGATACGCAGTATTTT | CASSPQEGPHTDTQYF
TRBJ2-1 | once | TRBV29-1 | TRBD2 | TGCAGCGTTGAGGCTAGCGGGACTTACAATGAGCAGTTCTTC | CSVEASGTYNEQFF
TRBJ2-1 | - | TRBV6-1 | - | TGTGCCAGCAGTGAAGGCAGGAGCTCCTACAATGAGCAGTTCTTC | CASSEGRSSYNEQFF
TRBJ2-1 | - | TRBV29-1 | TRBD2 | TGCAGCGTTGAAGGACGGGGGGGGACGAATGAGCAGTTCTTC | CSVEGRGGTNEQFF
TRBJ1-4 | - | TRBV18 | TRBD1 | TGTGCCAGCTCACCAAACAGGGGGCTCGATGAAAAACTGTTTTTT | CASSPNRGLDEKLFF
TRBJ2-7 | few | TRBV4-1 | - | TGCGCCAGCAGCCAAGATCTCCTTTTCGGCCTCCAGGAGAGCGAGCAGTACTTC | CASSQDLLFGLQESEQYF
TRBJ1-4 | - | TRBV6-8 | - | TGTGCCAGCAGTGGCGGGACATTAGTTGGTAATGAAAAACTGTTTTTT | CASSGGTLVGNEKLFF
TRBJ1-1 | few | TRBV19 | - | TGTGCCAGTAGAGGAGAATGGGGCAGGGGGAACACTGAAGCTTTCTTT | CASRGEWGRGNTEAFF
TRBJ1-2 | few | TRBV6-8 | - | TGTGCCAGCAGTGTCGGGAATAACTATGGCTACACCTTC | CASSVGNNYGYTF
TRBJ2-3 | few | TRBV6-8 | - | TGTGCCAGCAGTGTGGACGGGACAACTAGCACAGATACGCAGTATTTT | CASSVDGTTSTDTQYF
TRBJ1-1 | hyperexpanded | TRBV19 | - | TGTGCCAGTAGTATGCAGGGAAGAGGGTCGGGAGCTGAAGCTTTCTTT | CASSMQGRGSGAEAFF
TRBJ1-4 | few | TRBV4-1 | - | TGCGCCAGCAGCCAAGAGGGGGTGGGGGAAAAACTGTTTTTT | CASSQEGVGEKLFF
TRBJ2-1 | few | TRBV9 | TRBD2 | TGTGCCAGCAGCGTAGGATTTAGCGGGGGGTCGAGCTCCTACAATGAGCAGTTCTTC | CASSVGFSGGSSSYNEQFF
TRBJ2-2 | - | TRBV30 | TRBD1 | TGTGCCTGGGACGGACAGGGCGTCACCGGGGAGCTGTTTTTT | CAWDGQGVTGELFF
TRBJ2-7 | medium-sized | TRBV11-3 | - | TGTGCCAGCAGCTCCCCTAGGACCCACTTGGAGCAGTACTTC | CASSSPRTHLEQYF
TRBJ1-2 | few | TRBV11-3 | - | TGTGCCAGCAGACCGAGACAGACCGACCCAAACTATGGCTACACCTTC | CASRPRQTDPNYGYTF
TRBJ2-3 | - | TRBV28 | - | TGTGCCAGCAGACCTTCAGGCGGGGGCACAGATACGCAGTATTTT | CASRPSGGGTDTQYF
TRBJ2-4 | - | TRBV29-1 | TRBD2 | TGCAGCGTTGTACTAGCGGGAGGGCGCAACATTCAGTACTTC | CSVVLAGGRNIQYF
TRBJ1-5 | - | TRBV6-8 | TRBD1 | TGTGCCAGCAGTCGACAGGGGAATCAGCCCCAGCATTTT | CASSRQGNQPQHF
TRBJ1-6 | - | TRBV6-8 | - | TGTGCCAGCAGTTACCTGGGGGATTCACCCCTCCACTTT | CASSYLGDSPLHF
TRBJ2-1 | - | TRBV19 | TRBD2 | TGTGCCAGTACCCAAACCCAAGCGGGGTCCTACAATGAGCAGTTCTTC | CASTQTQAGSYNEQFF
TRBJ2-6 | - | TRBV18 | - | TGTGCCAGCTCACCAGGGGGATTATGGGCTGGGGCCAACGTCCTGACTTTC | CASSPGGLWAGANVLTF
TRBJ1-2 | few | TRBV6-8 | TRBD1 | TGTGCCAGCACTACAGGACAGGGCTATGGCTACACCTTC | CASTTGQGYGYTF
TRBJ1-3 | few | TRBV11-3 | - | TGTGCCAGCCCAATTTCAGGGAGGGAGAACTCTGGAAACACCATATATTTT | CASPISGRENSGNTIYF
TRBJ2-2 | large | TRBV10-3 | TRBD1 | TGTGCCATCAGTGAGTCAGGGGGCCATGGCGGGGAGCTGTTTTTT | CAISESGGHGGELFF
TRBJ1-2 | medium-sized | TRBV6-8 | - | TGTGCCAGTTCTCCTACGGTGGCCTATGGCTACACCTTC | CASSPTVAYGYTF
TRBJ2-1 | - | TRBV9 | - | TGTGCCAGCGAGAGGGGACCCGCGAGCAACAATGAGCAGTTCTTC | CASERGPASNNEQFF
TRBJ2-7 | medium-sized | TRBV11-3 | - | TGTGCCAGCAGCTTCGGGGCAGGGTTTTTCTCTTACGAGCAGTACTTC | CASSFGAGFFSYEQYF